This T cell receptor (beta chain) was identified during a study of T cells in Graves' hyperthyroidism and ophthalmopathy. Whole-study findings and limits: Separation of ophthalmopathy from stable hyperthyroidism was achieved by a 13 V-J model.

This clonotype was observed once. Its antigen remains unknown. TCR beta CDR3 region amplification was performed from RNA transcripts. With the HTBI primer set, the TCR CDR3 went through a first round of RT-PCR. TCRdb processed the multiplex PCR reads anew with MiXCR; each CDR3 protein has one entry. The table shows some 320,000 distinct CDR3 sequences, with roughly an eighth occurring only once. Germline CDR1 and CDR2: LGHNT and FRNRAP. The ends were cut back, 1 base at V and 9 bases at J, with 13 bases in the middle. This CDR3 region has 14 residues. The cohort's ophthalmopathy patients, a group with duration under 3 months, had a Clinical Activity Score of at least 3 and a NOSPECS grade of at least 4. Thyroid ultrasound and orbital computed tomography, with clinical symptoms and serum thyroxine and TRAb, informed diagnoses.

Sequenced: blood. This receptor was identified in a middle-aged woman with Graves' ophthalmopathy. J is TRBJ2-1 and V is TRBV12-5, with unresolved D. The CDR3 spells CASGLGRLYFEQFF. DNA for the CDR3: TGTGCTAGTGGTTTGGGACGCCTTTACTTTGAGCAGTTCTTC. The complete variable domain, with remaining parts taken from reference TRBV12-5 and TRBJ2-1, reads DARVTQTPRHKVTEMGQEVTMRCQPILGHNTVFWYRQTMMQGLELLAYFRNRAPLDDSGMPKDRFSAEMPDATLATLKIQPSEPRDSAVYFCASGLGRLYFEQFFGPGTRLTVL.